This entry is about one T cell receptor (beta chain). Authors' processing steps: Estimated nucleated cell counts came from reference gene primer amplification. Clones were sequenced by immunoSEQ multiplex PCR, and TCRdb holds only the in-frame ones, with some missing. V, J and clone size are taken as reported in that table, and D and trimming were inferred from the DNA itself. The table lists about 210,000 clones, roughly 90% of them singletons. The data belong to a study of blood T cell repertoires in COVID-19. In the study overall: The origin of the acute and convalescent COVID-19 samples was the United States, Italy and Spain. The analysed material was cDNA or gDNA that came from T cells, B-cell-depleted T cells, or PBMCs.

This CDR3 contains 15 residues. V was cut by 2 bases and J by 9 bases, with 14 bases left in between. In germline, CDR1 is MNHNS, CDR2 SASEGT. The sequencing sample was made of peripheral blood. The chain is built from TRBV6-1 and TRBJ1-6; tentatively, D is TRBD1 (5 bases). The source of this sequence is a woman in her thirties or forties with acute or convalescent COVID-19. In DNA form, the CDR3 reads TGTGCCAGCAGTGAAACCCCAGGGTCGGGTTCACCCCTCCACTTT. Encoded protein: CASSETPGSGSPLHF.